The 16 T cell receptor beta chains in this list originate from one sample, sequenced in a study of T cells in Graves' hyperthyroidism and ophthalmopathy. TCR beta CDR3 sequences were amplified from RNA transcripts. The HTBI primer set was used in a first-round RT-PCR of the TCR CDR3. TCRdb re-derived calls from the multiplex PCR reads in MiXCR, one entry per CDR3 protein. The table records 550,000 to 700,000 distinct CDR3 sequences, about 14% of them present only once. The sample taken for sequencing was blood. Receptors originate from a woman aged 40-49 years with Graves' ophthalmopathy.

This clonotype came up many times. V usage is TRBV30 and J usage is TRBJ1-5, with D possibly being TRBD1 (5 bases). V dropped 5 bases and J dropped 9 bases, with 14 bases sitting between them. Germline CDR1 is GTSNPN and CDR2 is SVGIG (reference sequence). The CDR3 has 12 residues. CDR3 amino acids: CAWGALQGPQHF. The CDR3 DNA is TGTGCCTGGGGGGCGCTTCAAGGGCCCCAGCATTTT.

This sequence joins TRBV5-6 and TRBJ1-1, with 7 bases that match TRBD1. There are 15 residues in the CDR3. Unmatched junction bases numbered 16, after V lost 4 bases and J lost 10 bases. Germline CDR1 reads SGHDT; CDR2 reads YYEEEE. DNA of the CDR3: TGTGCCAGCAGCCTGACGACAGGGTTTGGGGTCGGAGCTTTCTTT. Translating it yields CASSLTTGFGVGAFF.

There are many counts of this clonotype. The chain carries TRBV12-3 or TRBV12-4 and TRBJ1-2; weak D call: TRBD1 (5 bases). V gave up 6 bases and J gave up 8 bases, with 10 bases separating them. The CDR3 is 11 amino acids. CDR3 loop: CASSARVGYTF. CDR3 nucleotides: TGTGCCAGCAGCGCCAGGGTCGGCTACACCTTC.

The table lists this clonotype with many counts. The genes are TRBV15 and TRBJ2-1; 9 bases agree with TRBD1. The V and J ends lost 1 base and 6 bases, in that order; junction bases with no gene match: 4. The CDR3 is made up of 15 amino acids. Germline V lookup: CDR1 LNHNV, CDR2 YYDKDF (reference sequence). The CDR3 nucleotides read TGTGCCACCAGCAGAGGCGGGACAGGGATCAATGAGCAGTTCTTC. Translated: CATSRGGTGINEQFF. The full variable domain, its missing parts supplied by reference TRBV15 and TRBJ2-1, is DAMVIQNPRYQVTQFGKPVTLSCSQTLNHNVMYWYQQKSSQAPKLLFHYYDKDFNNEADTPDNFQSRRPNTSFCFLDIRSPGLGDTAMYLCATSRGGTGINEQFFGPGTRLTVL.

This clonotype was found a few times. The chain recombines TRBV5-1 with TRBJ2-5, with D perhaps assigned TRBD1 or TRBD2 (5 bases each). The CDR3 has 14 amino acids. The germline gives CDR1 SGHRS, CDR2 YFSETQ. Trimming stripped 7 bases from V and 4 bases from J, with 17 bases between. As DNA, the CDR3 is TGCGCCAGCGCGCCAGGGACGAGTGGAGAGACCCAGTACTTC. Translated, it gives CASAPGTSGETQYF.

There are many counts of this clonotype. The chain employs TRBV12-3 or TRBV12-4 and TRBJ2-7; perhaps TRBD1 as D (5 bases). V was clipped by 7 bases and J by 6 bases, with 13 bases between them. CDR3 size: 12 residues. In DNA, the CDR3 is TGTGCCAGCACCACCTTTGGGGCCGAGCAGTACTTC. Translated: CASTTFGAEQYF.

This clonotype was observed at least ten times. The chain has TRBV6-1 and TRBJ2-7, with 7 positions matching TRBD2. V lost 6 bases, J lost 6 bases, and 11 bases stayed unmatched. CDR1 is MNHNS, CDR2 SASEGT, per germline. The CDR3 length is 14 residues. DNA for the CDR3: TGTGCCAGCAGATCCAGCGGGACCGCCGGCGAGCAGTACTTC. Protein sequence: CASRSSGTAGEQYF.

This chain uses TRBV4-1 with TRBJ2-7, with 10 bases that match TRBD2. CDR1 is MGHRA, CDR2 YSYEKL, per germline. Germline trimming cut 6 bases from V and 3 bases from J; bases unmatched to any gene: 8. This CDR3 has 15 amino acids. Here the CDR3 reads CASRAGTSALYEQYF. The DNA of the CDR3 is TGCGCCAGCAGGGCCGGGACTAGCGCTCTCTACGAGCAGTACTTC.

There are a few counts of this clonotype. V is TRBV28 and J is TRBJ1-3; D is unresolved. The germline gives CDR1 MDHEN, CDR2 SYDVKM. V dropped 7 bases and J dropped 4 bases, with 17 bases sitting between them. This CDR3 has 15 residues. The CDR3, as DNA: TGTGCCAGCACACCGGAGATAATATCGGGAAACACCATATATTTT. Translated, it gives CASTPEIISGNTIYF.

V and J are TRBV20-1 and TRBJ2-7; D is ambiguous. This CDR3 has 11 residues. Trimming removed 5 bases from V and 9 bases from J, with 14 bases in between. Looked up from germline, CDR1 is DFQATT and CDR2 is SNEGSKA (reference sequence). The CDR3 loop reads CSAQTRVGQYF. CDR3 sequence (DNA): TGCAGTGCTCAGACTCGTGTGGGGCAGTACTTC.

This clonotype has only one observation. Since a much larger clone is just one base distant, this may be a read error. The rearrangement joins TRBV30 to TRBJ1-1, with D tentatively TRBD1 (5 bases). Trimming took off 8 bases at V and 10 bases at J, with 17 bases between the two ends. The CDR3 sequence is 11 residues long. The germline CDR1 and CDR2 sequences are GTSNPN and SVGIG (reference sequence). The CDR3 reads CAGGGFAGAFF. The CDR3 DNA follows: TGTGCCGGGGGGGGGTTCGCTGGAGCTTTCTTT.

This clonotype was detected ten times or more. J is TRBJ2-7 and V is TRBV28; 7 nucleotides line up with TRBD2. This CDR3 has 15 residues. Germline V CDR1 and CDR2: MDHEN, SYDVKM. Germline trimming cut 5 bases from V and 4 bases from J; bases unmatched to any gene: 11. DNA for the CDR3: TGTGCCAGCAGTGGAGTGGGGGAGGGCCTTTACGAGCAGTACTTC. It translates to CASSGVGEGLYEQYF.

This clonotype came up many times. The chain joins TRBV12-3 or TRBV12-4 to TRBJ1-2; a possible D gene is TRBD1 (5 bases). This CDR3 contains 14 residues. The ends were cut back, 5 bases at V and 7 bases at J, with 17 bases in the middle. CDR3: CASSPGLPQGGYTF. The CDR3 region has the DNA TGTGCCAGCAGTCCGGGACTGCCGCAGGGTGGCTACACCTTC.

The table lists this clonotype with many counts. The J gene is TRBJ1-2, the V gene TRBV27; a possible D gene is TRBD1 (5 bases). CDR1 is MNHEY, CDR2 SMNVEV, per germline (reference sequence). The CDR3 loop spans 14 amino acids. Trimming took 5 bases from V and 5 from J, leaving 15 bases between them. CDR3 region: CASSTGAGLYGYTF. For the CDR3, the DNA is TGTGCCAGCAGTACCGGGGCAGGGCTATATGGCTACACCTTC.

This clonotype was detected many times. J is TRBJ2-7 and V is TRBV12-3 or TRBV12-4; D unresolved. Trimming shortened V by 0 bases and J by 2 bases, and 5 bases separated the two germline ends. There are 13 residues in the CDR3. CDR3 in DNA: TGTGCCAGCAGTTTAGCGCGCCCCTACGAGCAGTACTTC. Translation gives CASSLARPYEQYF.

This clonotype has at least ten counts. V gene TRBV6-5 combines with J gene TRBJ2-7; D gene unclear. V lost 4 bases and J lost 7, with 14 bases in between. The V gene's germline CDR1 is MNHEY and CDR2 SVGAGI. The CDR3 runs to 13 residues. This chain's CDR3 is CASSSHDRSEQYF. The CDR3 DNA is TGTGCCAGCAGTTCCCATGACCGCTCGGAGCAGTACTTC.